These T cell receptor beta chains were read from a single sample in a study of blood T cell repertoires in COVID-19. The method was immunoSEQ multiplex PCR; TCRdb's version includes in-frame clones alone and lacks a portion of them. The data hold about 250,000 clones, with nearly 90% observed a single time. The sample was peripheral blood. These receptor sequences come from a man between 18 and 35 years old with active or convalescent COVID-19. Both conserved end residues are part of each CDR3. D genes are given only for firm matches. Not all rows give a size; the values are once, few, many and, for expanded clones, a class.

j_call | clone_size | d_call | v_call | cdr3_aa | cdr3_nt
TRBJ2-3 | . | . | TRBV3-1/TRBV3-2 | CASSQDGGRMDTQYF | TGTGCCAGCAGCCAAGACGGGGGGCGCATGGATACGCAGTATTTT
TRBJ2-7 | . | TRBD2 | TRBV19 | CASSQSFSGRTFYEQYF | TGTGCCAGTAGCCAATCCTTTAGCGGGAGGACCTTCTACGAGCAGTACTTC
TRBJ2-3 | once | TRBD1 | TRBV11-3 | CASSPGGTGVRDTQYF | TGTGCCAGCAGCCCAGGGGGGACAGGGGTGAGAGATACGCAGTATTTT
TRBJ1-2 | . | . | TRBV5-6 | CASSWWSMGGRDGYTF | TGTGCCAGCAGCTGGTGGTCCATGGGGGGTCGCGACGGCTACACCTTC
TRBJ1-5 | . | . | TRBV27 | CASSSSGYRQPQHF | TGTGCCAGCAGTTCGTCAGGGTATAGGCAGCCCCAGCATTTT
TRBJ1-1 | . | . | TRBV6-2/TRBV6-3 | CASSLYTGIEAFF | TGTGCCAGCAGTCTTTACACAGGGATTGAAGCTTTCTTT
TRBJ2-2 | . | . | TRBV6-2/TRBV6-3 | CASSLTANTGELFF | TGTGCCAGCAGTTTAACAGCGAACACCGGGGAGCTGTTTTTT
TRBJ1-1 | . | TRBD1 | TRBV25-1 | CASSRWTGGALGTEAFF | TGTGCCAGCAGCCGATGGACAGGGGGCGCCTTAGGTACTGAAGCTTTCTTT
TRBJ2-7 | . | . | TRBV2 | CASRGLPYEQYF | TGTGCCAGCCGGGGACTCCCCTACGAGCAGTACTTC
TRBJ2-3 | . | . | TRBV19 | CASSGGMADTQYF | TGTGCCAGTAGTGGCGGGATGGCAGATACGCAGTATTTT
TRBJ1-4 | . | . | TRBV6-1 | CASSEGAHNSKKLFF | TGTGCCAGCAGTGAGGGCGCCCACAACTCAAAAAAACTGTTTTTT
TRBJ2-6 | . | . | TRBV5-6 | CASSYITTGANVLTF | TGTGCCAGCAGCTACATTACCACTGGGGCCAACGTCCTGACTTTC
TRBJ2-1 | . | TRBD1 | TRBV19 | CASSTPTGDGSNEQFF | TGTGCCAGTAGTACCCCGACAGGGGACGGGAGCAATGAGCAGTTCTTC
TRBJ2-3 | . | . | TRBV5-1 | CASSPNLAGSTDTQYF | TGCGCCAGCAGCCCAAATCTGGCGGGGAGCACAGATACGCAGTATTTT
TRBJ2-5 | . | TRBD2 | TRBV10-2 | CASSTSGEETQYF | TGCGCCAGCAGTACTAGCGGGGAAGAGACCCAGTACTTC
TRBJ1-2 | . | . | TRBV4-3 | CASSQDSYWQGANYGYTF | TGCGCCAGCAGCCAAGATAGTTACTGGCAGGGCGCCAACTATGGCTACACCTTC
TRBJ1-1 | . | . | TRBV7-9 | CASSLAGEGNTEAFF | TGTGCCAGCAGCTTAGCAGGGGAGGGGAACACTGAAGCTTTCTTT
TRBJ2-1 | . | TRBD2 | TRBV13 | CASSPMTSGGPFYNEQFF | TGTGCCAGCAGCCCCATGACTAGCGGGGGGCCTTTTTACAATGAGCAGTTCTTC
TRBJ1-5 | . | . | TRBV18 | CASSPPGGRAQPQHF | TGTGCCAGCTCACCTCCGGGGGGAAGGGCTCAGCCCCAGCATTTT
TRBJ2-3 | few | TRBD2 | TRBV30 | CAWSRGEANTDTQYF | TGTGCCTGGAGCCGGGGGGAGGCTAACACAGATACGCAGTATTTT
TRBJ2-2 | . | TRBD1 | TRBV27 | CASSLFGRPGAGGLTNTGELFF | TGTGCCAGCAGTTTATTCGGGAGACCGGGGGCAGGGGGCCTCACGAACACCGGGGAGCTGTTTTTT
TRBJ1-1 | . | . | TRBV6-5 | CASRHRGITEAFF | TGTGCCAGCCGTCACCGGGGGATCACTGAAGCTTTCTTT
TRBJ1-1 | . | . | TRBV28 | CASSTSGTEAFF | TGTGCCAGCAGTACTAGTGGCACTGAAGCTTTCTTT
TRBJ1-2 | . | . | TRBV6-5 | CASSLGVFDGYTF | TGTGCCAGCAGTTTAGGGGTTTTCGATGGCTACACCTTC
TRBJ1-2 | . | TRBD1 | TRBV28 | CASRVGTEYGYTF | TGTGCCAGCAGGGTCGGGACAGAGTATGGCTACACCTTC
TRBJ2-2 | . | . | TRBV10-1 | CASNIGPTGELFF | TGCGCCAGCAACATTGGGCCTACCGGGGAGCTGTTTTTT
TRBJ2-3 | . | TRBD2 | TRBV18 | CASSPAGGPTDTQYF | TGTGCCAGCTCACCAGCGGGGGGCCCGACAGATACGCAGTATTTT
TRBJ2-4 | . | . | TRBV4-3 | CASSQEGPSIQYF | TGCGCCAGCAGCCAAGAGGGCCCGAGCATTCAGTACTTC
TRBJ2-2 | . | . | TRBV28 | CASSTTLRDSTGELFF | TGTGCCAGCAGTACCACCCTCCGGGACTCCACCGGGGAGCTGTTTTTT
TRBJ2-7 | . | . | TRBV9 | CASSVGGGAAYEQYF | TGTGCCAGCAGCGTAGGCGGGGGCGCGGCCTACGAGCAGTACTTC
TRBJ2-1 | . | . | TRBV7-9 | CASSLVAPTGNEQFF | TGTGCCAGCAGCTTAGTAGCCCCTACAGGAAATGAGCAGTTCTTC
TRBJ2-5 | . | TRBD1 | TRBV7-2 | CASSLVSGTGAETQYF | TGTGCCAGCAGCTTAGTATCCGGGACAGGGGCCGAGACCCAGTACTTC
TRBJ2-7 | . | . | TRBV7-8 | CASSLVGASTYEQYF | TGTGCCAGCAGCTTGGTGGGAGCCTCCACCTACGAGCAGTACTTC
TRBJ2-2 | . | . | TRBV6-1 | CASSEQLATGELFF | TGTGCCAGCAGTGAACAATTGGCTACCGGGGAGCTGTTTTTT
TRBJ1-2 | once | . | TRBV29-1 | CSERTAPYGYTF | TGCAGCGAAAGGACAGCTCCCTATGGCTACACCTTC
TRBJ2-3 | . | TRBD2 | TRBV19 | CASSDLAGSTDTQYF | TGTGCCAGTAGCGACCTAGCGGGAAGCACAGATACGCAGTATTTT
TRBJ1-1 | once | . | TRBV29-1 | CSVEGGGGITEAFF | TGCAGCGTTGAAGGGGGAGGGGGTATCACTGAAGCTTTCTTT
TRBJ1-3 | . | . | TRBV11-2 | CASSLFTGRLRNTIYF | TGTGCCAGCAGCTTATTTACAGGAAGGTTGAGAAACACCATATATTTT
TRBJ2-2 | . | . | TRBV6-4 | CASSPGVTGELFF | TGTGCCAGCAGCCCCGGGGTTACCGGGGAGCTGTTTTTT
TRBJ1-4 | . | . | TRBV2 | CASSDWAGEKLFF | TGTGCCAGCAGTGACTGGGCAGGGGAAAAACTGTTTTTT
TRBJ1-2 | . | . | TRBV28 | CASSLGRFRANYGYTF | TGTGCCAGCAGTTTGGGCAGGTTCAGAGCTAACTATGGCTACACCTTC
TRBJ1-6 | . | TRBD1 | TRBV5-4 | CASSPYQGASESPLHF | TGTGCCAGCAGCCCGTACCAGGGGGCGTCTGAATCACCCCTCCACTTT
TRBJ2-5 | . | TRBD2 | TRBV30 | CAWSPGLAGLRETQYF | TGTGCCTGGAGCCCAGGACTAGCGGGGCTTAGGGAGACCCAGTACTTC